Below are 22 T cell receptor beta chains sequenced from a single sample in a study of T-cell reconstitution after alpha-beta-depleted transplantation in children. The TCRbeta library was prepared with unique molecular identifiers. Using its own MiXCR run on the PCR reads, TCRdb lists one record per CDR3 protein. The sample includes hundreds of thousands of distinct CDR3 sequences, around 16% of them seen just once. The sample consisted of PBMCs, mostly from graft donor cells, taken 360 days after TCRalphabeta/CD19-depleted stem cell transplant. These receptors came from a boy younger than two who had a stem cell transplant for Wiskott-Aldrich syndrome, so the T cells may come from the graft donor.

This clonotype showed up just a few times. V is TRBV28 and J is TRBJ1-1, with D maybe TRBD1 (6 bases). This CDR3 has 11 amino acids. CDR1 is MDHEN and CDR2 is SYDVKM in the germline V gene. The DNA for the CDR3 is TGTGGCACAGGGAGGGTCACTGAAGCTTTCTTT. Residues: CGTGRVTEAFF.

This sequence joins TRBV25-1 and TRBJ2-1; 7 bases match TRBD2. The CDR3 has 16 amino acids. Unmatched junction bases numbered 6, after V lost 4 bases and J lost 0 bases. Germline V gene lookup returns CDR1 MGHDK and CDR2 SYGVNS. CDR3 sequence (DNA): TGTGCCAGCAGTGTCCTTGGCGGGAGCTCCTACAATGAGCAGTTCTTC. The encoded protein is CASSVLGGSSYNEQFF.

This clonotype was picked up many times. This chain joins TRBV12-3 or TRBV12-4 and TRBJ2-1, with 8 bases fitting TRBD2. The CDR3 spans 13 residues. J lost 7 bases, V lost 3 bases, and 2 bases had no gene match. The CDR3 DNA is TGTGCCAGCAGTTTCTCTAGCGGGAATGAGCAGTTCTTC. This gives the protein CASSFSSGNEQFF.

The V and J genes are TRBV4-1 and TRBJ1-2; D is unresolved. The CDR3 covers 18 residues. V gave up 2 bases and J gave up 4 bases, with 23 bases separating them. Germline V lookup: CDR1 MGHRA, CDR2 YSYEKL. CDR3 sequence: CASSQTIQDLVAFYGYTF. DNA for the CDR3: TGCGCCAGCAGCCAAACCATTCAGGACCTTGTTGCGTTCTATGGCTACACCTTC.

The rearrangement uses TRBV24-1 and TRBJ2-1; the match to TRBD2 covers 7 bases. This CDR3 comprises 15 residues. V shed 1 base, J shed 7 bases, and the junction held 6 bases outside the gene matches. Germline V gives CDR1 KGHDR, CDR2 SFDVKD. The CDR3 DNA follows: TGTGCCACCAGTGATTTTGCGGGAGTAAGAAATGAGCAGTTCTTC. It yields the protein CATSDFAGVRNEQFF.

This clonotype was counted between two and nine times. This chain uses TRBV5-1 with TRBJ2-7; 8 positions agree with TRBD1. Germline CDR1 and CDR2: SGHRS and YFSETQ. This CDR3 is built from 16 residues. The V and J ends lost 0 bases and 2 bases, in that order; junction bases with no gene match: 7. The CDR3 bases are TGCGCCAGCAGCTTGGATTTCGGACAGGGTACCTACGAGCAGTACTTC. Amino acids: CASSLDFGQGTYEQYF. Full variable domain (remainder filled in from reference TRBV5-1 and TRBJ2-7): KAGVTQTPRYLIKTRGQQVTLSCSPISGHRSVSWYQQTPGQGLQFLFEYFSETQRNKGNFPGRFSGRQFSNSRSEMNVSTLELGDSALYLCASSLDFGQGTYEQYFGPGTRLTVT.

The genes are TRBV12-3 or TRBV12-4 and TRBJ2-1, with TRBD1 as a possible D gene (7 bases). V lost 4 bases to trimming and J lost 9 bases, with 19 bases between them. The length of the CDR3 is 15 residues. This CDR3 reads CASSSGGTLGAEQFF. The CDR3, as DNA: TGTGCCAGCAGTTCAGGGGGGACCCTGGGGGCTGAGCAGTTCTTC.

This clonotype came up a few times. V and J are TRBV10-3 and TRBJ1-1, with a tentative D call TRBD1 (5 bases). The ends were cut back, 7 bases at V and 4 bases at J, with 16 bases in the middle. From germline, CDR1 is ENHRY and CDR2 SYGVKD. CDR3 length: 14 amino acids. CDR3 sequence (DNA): TGTGCCATCAACCCAGGGATGGGAAGCACTGAAGCTTTCTTT. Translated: CAINPGMGSTEAFF.

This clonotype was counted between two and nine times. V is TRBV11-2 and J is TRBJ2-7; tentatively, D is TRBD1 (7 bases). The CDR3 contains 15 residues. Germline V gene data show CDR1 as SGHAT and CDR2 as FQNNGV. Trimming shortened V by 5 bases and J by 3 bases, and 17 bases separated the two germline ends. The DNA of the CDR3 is TGTGCCAGCAGCACCGGAGGGGGCTACGGCTACGAGCAGTACTTC. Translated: CASSTGGGYGYEQYF.

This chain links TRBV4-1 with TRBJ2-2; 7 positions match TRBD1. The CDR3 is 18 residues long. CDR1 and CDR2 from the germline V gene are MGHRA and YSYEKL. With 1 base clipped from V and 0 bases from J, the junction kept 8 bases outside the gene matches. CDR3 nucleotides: TGCGCCAGCAGCCAAGCCCCTGACAGGGTCGCGAACACCGGGGAGCTGTTTTTT. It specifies CASSQAPDRVANTGELFF.

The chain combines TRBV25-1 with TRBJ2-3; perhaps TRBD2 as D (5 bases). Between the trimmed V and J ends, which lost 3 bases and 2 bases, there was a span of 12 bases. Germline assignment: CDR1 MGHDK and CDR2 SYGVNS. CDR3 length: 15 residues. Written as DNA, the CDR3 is TGTGCCAGCAGTGAGTTTACTAGGATCACAGATACGCAGTATTTT. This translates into CASSEFTRITDTQYF. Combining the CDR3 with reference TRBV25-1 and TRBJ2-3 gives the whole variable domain EADIYQTPRYLVIGTGKKITLECSQTMGHDKMYWYQQDPGMELHLIHYSYGVNSTEKGDLSSESTVSRIRTEHFPLTLESARPSHTSQYLCASSEFTRITDTQYFGPGTRLTVL.

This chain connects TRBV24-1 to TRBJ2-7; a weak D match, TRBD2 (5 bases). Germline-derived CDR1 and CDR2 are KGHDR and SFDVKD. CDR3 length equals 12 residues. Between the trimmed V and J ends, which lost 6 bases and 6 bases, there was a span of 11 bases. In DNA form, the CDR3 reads TGTGCCACCAGTTTAGCTAGCATCGAGCAGTACTTC. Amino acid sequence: CATSLASIEQYF.

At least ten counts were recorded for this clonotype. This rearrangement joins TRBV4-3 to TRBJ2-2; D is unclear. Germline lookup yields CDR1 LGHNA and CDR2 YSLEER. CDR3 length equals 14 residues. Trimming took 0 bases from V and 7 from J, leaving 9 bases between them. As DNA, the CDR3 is TGCGCCAGCAGCCAAGACCGTTTCGGCGGGGAGCTGTTTTTT. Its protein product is CASSQDRFGGELFF.

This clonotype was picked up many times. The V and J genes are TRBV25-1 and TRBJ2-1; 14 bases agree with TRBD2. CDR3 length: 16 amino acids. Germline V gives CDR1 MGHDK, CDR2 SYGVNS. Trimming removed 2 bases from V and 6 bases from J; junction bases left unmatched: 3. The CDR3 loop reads CASSELGTSGSNEQFF. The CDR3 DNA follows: TGTGCCAGCAGTGAACTCGGGACTAGCGGGAGCAATGAGCAGTTCTTC.

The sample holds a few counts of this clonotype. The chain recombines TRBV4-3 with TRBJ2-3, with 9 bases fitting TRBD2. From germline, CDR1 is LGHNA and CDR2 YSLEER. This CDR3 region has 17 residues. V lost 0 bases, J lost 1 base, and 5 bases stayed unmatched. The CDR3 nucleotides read TGCGCCAGCAGCCAAGAGACGATAGCGGGGGGCACAGATACGCAGTATTTT. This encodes CASSQETIAGGTDTQYF.

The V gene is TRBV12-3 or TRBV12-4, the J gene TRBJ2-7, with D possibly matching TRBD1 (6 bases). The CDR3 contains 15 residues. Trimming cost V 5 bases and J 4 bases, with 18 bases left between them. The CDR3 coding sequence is TGTGCCAGCAGTCCGACCAGAATCAGGGGTTACGAGCAGTACTTC. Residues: CASSPTRIRGYEQYF.

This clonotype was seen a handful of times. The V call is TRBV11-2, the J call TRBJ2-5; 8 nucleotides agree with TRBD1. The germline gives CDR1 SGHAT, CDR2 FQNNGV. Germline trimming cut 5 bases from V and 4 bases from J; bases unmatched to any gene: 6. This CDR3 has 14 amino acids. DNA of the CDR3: TGTGCCAGCAGCAATAGGGGGACAGGAGAGACCCAGTACTTC. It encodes CASSNRGTGETQYF.

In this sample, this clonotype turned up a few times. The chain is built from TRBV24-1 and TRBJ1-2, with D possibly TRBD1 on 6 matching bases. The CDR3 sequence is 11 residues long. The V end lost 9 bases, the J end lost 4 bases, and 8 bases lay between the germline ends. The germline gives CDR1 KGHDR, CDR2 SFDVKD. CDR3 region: CATGQSYGYTF. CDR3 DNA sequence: TGTGCCACCGGACAGTCCTATGGCTACACCTTC.

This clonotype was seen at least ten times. The CDR3 spells CATSRELVYNEQFF. Written as DNA, the CDR3 is TGTGCCACCAGCAGAGAACTGGTCTACAATGAGCAGTTCTTC. This sequence joins TRBV15 and TRBJ2-1; D remains unclear. Trimming pared 0 bases from V and 3 bases from J, leaving 6 bases between. Germline CDR1 is LNHNV and CDR2 is YYDKDF (reference sequence). This CDR3 has 14 residues. The full variable domain, with the rest looked up from reference TRBV15 and TRBJ2-1, is DAMVIQNPRYQVTQFGKPVTLSCSQTLNHNVMYWYQQKSSQAPKLLFHYYDKDFNNEADTPDNFQSRRPNTSFCFLDIRSPGLGDTAMYLCATSRELVYNEQFFGPGTRLTVL.

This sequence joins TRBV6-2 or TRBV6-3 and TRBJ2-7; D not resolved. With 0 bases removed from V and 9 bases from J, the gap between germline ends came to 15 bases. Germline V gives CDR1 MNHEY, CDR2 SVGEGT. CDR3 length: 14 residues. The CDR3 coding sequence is TGTGCCAGCAGTTACTCGGCGACCCTAATTTGGCAGTACTTC. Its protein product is CASSYSATLIWQYF.

CDR3 amino acids: CASSLGTGTVETQYF. The CDR3, as DNA: TGTGCCAGCAGCTTAGGGACCGGGACAGTGGAGACCCAGTACTTC. This rearrangement joins TRBV7-9 to TRBJ2-5, with TRBD1 matching 7 bases. With V trimmed by 1 base and J by 5 bases, 7 bases remained unmatched. The CDR3 runs to 15 residues. Germline V CDR1 and CDR2: SEHNR, FQNEAQ (reference sequence).

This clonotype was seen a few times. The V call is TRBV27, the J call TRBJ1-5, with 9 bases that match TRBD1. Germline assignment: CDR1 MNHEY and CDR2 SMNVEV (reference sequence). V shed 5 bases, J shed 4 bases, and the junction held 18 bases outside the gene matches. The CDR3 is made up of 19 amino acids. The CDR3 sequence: CASSPSGTGPYGGNQPQHF. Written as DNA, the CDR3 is TGTGCCAGCAGTCCCTCCGGGACAGGGCCATACGGTGGGAATCAGCCCCAGCATTTT.